Detailed here is one T cell receptor beta chain. This sample was included in a study of OX40 agonist ivuxolimab in advanced cancers. Assay: immunoSEQ multiplex PCR; the TCRdb copy retains only in-frame clones and omits some. This sample yields about 54,000 clones, of which 70% to 90% are seen a single time; 0.95% to 1.5% belongs to the top ten. The CDR3 has 16 amino acids. Germline CDR1 reads KGHSH; CDR2 reads LQKENI. Trimming pared 2 bases from V and 6 bases from J, leaving 17 bases between. The V gene is TRBV18, the J gene TRBJ2-1, with D tentatively TRBD1 (6 bases). The starting material was CD4+ or CD8+ T cells sorted from blood, obtained in a trial of the OX40 agonist ivuxolimab. The source is an adult with an advanced solid tumor such as melanoma, head and neck, liver or kidney cancer. In DNA form, the CDR3 reads TGTGCCAGCTCACCATTGCAGAGTAACAGGGCCAATGAGCAGTTCTTC. This codes for CASSPLQSNRANEQFF.